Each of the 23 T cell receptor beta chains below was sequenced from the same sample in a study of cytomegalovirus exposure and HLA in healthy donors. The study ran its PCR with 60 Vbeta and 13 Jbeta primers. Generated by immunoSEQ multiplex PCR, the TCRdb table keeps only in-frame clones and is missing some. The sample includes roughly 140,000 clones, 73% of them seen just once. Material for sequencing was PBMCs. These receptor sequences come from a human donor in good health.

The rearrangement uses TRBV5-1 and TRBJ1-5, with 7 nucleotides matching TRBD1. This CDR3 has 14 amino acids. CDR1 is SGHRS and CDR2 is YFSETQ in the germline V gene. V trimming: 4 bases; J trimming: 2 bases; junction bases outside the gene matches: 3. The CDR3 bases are TGCGCCAGCAGCCCGACAGGGCGCAATCAGCCCCAGCATTTT. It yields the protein CASSPTGRNQPQHF.

The CDR3 spells CASSPTGGRRGYTF. In DNA, the CDR3 is TGTGCCAGCAGCCCGACAGGGGGCCGAAGAGGCTACACCTTC. The gene calls are TRBV5-4 and TRBJ1-2, with TRBD1 identical over 10 bases. V gave up 4 bases and J gave up 8 bases; unmatched junction bases: 8. The CDR3 totals 14 residues. CDR1 is SGHNT, CDR2 YYREEE, per germline (reference sequence).

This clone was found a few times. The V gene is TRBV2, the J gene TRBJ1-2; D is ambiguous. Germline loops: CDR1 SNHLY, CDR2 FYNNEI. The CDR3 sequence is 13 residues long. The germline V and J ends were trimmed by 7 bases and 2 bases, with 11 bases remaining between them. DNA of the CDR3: TGTGCCAGCATTTCACAGTCGAACTATGGCTACACCTTC. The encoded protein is CASISQSNYGYTF.

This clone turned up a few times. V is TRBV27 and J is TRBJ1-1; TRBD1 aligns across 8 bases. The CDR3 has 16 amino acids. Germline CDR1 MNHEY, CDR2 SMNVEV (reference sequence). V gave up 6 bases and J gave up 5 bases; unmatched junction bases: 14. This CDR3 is CASSARQGFYLTEAFF. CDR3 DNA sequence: TGTGCCAGCAGCGCCCGACAGGGGTTTTATCTTACTGAAGCTTTCTTT.

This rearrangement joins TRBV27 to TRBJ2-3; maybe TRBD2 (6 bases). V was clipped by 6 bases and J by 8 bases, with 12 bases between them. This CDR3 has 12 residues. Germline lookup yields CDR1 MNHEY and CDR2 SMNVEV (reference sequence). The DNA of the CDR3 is TGTGCCAGCAGCGGACCCGGGGGTACGCAGTATTTT. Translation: CASSGPGGTQYF.

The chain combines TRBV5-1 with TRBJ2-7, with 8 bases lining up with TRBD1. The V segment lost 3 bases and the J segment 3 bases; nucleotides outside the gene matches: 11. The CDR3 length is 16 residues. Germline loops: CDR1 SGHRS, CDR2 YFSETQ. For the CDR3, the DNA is TGCGCCAGCAGCTCCCGGAGGGGGGACAGGAACTACGAGCAGTACTTC. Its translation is CASSSRRGDRNYEQYF.

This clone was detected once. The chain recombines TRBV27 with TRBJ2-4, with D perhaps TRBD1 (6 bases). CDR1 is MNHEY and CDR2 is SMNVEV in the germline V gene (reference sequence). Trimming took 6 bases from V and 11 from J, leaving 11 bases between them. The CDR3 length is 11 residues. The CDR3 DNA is TGTGCCAGCAGACAGGGTTGGCTTCAGTACTTC. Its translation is CASRQGWLQYF.

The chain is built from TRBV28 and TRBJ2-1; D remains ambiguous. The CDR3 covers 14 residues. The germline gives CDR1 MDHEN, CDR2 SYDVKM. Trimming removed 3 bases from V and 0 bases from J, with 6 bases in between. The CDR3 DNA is TGTGCCAGCAGTTTCCTAGGCTCCTACAATGAGCAGTTCTTC. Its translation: CASSFLGSYNEQFF.

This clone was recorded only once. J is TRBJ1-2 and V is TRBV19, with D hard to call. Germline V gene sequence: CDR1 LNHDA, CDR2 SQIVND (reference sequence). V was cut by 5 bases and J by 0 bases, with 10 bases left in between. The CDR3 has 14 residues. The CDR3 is CASSSRASNYGYTF. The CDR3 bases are TGTGCCAGTAGTTCGAGGGCTTCTAACTATGGCTACACCTTC.

This CDR3 is CASSQTGGGETQYF. DNA of the CDR3: TGTGCCAGCAGCCAGACAGGGGGGGGAGAGACCCAGTACTTC. The V gene is TRBV11-2, the J gene TRBJ2-5; 9 nucleotides agree with TRBD1. Germline V gene sequence: CDR1 SGHAT, CDR2 FQNNGV. The V segment lost 5 bases and the J segment 4 bases; nucleotides outside the gene matches: 5. The CDR3 extends over 14 amino acids.

The CDR3 here is CASSSSPGQFYEQYF. CDR3 bases: TGTGCCAGCAGCTCTTCCCCCGGACAGTTTTATGAGCAGTACTTC. This rearrangement joins TRBV5-4 to TRBJ2-7; D is perhaps TRBD1 (6 bases). Germline V gene sequence: CDR1 SGHNT, CDR2 YYREEE (reference sequence). V lost 3 bases and J lost 7, with 20 bases in between. The CDR3 is 15 amino acids.

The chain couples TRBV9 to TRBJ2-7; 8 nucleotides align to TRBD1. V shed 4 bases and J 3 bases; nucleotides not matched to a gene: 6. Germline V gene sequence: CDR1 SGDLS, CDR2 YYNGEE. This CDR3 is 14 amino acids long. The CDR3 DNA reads TGTGCCAGCAGCCCAACGGGACAGGTCTACGAGCAGTACTTC. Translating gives CASSPTGQVYEQYF. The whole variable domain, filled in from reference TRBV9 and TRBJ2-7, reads DSGVTQTPKHLITATGQRVTLRCSPRSGDLSVYWYQQSLDQGLQFLIQYYNGEERAKGNILERFSAQQFPDLHSELNLSSLELGDSALYFCASSPTGQVYEQYFGPGTRLTVT.

CDR3: CASEKSGVAKNIQYF. DNA of the CDR3: TGTGCCAGCGAGAAATCAGGGGTAGCCAAAAACATTCAGTACTTC. The rearrangement joins TRBV5-6 to TRBJ2-4; TRBD1 is a possible D gene (6 bases). This CDR3 is 15 amino acids long. In germline, CDR1 is SGHDT, CDR2 YYEEEE. V was shortened by 7 bases and J by 0 bases, with 14 bases between the two germline ends. The full variable domain, with the rest looked up from reference TRBV5-6 and TRBJ2-4, is DAGVTQSPTHLIKTRGQQVTLRCSPKSGHDTVSWYQQALGQGPQFIFQYYEEEERQRGNFPDRFSGHQFPNYSSELNVNALLLGDSALYLCASEKSGVAKNIQYFGAGTRLSVL.

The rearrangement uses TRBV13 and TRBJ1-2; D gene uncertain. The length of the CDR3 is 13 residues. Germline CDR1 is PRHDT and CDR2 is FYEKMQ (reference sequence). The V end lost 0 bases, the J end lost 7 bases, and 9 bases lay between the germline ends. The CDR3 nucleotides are TGTGCCAGCAGCTTAGGTGGGCTTGGTGGCTACACCTTC. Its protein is CASSLGGLGGYTF.

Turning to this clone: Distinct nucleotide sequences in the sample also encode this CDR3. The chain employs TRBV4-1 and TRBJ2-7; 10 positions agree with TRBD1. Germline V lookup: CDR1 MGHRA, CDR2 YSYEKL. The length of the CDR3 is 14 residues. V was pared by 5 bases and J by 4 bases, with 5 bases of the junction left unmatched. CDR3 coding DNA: TGCGCCAGCAGCTACCCGGGACAGGGGTACGAGCAGTACTTC. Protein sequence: CASSYPGQGYEQYF.

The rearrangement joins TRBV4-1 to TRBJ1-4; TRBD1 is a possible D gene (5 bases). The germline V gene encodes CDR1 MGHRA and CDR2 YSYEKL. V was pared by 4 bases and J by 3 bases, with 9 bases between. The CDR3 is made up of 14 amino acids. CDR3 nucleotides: TGCGCCAGCAGCCGGACACCCTCTAATGAAAAACTGTTTTTT. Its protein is CASSRTPSNEKLFF.

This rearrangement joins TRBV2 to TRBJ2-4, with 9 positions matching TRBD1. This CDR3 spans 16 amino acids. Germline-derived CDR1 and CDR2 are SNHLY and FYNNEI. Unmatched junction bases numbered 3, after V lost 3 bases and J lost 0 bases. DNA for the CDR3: TGTGCCAGCAGTGAGAGGACAGGGGTAGCCAAAAACATTCAGTACTTC. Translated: CASSERTGVAKNIQYF.

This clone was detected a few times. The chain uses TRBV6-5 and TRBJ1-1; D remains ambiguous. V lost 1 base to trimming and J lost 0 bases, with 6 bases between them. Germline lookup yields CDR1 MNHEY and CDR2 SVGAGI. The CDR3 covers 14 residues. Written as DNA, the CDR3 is TGTGCCAGCAGTTACTTCGGGGTGAACACTGAAGCTTTCTTT. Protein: CASSYFGVNTEAFF.

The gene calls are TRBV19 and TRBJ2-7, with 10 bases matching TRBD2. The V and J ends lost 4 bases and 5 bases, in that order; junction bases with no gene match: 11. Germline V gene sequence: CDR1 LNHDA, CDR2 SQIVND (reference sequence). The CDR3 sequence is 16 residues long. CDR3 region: CASSNPQAGGMNEQYF. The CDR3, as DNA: TGTGCCAGTAGTAACCCCCAAGCGGGAGGGATGAACGAGCAGTACTTC.

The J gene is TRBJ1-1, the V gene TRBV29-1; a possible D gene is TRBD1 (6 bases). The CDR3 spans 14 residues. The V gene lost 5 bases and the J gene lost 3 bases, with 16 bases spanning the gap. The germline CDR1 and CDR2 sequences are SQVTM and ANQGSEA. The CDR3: CSVTQGLRDTEAFF. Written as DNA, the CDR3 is TGCAGCGTTACACAGGGCCTGAGGGACACTGAAGCTTTCTTT.

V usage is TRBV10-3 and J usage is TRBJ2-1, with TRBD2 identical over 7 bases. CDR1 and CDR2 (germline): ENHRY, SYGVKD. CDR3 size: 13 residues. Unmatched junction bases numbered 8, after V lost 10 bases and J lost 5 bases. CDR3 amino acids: CATGGTSHNEQFF. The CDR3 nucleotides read TGTGCCACCGGGGGGACTTCCCACAATGAGCAGTTCTTC.

CDR3 nucleotides: TGTGCCAGCAGCTTATCTCATAGCGGGAGGGCCTTTTACCAAGAGACCCAGTACTTC. Its translation is CASSLSHSGRAFYQETQYF. The rearrangement joins TRBV7-9 to TRBJ2-5; 11 bases align to TRBD2. V dropped 2 bases and J dropped 0; count of bases not matched to a gene: 11. The CDR3 loop spans 19 amino acids. From germline, CDR1 is SEHNR and CDR2 FQNEAQ (reference sequence).

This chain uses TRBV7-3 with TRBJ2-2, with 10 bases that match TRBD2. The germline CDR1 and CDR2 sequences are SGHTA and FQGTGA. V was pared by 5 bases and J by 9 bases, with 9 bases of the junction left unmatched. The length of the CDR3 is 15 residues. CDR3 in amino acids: CASSPYASGSRELFF. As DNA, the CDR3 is TGTGCCAGCAGCCCCTACGCTAGCGGGAGCCGGGAGCTGTTTTTT.